A single sample is the source of the 5 T cell receptor beta chains below, sequenced in a study of CD8+CD57+ T cells in acquired aplastic anemia. Both TCR beta VDJ combination and CDR3 sequence profiling were carried out. Genomic DNA was the template for this profiling. TCRdb recomputed calls from the reads with MiXCR, one row per CDR3 protein. The table has some 200,000 distinct CDR3 sequences, approximately 35% seen once. The sample taken for sequencing was sorted CD4+, CD8+, or CD8+CD57+ T cells (not recorded which) from PBMCs. The receptors originated from a human donor in good health, serving as a control.

Worth noting for this clonotype: A much larger clone lies a single base off, so this may be a read error. The chain has TRBV2 and TRBJ1-3; D uncertain. Germline V CDR1 and CDR2: SNHLY, FYNNEI. The length of the CDR3 is 12 residues. V gave up 7 bases and J gave up 2 bases, with 6 bases separating them. The CDR3 DNA is TGTGCCAGCACGACCCCTGGAAACACCATATATTTT. It translates to CASTTPGNTIYF.

V gene TRBV7-9 combines with J gene TRBJ2-5; no clear D gene. The CDR3 contains 13 residues. V was shortened by 5 bases and J by 1 base, with 8 bases between the two germline ends. Per germline, CDR1 SEHNR and CDR2 FQNEAQ (reference sequence). DNA for the CDR3: TGTGCCAGCAGCAAGGGCATCCAAGAGACCCAGTACTTC. It encodes CASSKGIQETQYF.

This chain connects TRBV2 to TRBJ1-2; 7 bases line up with TRBD1. The length of the CDR3 is 14 residues. V dropped 4 bases and J dropped 8; count of bases not matched to a gene: 10. In germline, CDR1 is SNHLY, CDR2 FYNNEI. CDR3 DNA sequence: TGTGCCAGCAGTGGTTTAGGGGGCCACGTGGGCTACACCTTC. Encoded protein: CASSGLGGHVGYTF.

This clonotype was counted many times. The chain is built from TRBV2 and TRBJ1-5; 7 bases are shared with TRBD1. The germline gives CDR1 SNHLY, CDR2 FYNNEI. The length of the CDR3 is 15 residues. The ends lost 4 bases at V and 4 bases at J; junction bases unmatched: 7. CDR3 bases: TGTGCCAGCAGTGTTACAGGGGCCGCGAATCAGCCCCAGCATTTT. It is translated as CASSVTGAANQPQHF.

The chain uses TRBV10-1 and TRBJ2-1; D might be TRBD2 (6 bases). The length of the CDR3 is 16 residues. CDR1 is WNHNN and CDR2 is SYGVQD in the germline V gene (reference sequence). The germline V and J ends were trimmed by 0 bases and 2 bases, with 11 bases remaining between them. CDR3 protein: CASSESVGGPYNEQFF. CDR3 coding DNA: TGCGCCAGCAGTGAGTCTGTGGGAGGCCCCTACAATGAGCAGTTCTTC.